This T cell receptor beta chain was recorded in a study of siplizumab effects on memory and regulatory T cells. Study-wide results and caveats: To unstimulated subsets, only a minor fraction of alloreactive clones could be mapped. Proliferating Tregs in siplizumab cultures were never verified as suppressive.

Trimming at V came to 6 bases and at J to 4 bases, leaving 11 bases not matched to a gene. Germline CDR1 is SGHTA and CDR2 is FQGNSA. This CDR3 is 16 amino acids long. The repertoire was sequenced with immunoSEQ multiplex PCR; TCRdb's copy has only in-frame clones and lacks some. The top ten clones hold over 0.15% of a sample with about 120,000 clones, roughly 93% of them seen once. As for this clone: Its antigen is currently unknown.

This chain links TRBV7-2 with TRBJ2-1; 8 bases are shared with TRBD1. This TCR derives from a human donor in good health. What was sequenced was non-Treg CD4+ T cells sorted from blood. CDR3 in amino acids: CASSFAQGARYNEQFF. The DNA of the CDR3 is TGTGCCAGCAGTTTTGCCCAGGGGGCGCGATACAATGAGCAGTTCTTC.